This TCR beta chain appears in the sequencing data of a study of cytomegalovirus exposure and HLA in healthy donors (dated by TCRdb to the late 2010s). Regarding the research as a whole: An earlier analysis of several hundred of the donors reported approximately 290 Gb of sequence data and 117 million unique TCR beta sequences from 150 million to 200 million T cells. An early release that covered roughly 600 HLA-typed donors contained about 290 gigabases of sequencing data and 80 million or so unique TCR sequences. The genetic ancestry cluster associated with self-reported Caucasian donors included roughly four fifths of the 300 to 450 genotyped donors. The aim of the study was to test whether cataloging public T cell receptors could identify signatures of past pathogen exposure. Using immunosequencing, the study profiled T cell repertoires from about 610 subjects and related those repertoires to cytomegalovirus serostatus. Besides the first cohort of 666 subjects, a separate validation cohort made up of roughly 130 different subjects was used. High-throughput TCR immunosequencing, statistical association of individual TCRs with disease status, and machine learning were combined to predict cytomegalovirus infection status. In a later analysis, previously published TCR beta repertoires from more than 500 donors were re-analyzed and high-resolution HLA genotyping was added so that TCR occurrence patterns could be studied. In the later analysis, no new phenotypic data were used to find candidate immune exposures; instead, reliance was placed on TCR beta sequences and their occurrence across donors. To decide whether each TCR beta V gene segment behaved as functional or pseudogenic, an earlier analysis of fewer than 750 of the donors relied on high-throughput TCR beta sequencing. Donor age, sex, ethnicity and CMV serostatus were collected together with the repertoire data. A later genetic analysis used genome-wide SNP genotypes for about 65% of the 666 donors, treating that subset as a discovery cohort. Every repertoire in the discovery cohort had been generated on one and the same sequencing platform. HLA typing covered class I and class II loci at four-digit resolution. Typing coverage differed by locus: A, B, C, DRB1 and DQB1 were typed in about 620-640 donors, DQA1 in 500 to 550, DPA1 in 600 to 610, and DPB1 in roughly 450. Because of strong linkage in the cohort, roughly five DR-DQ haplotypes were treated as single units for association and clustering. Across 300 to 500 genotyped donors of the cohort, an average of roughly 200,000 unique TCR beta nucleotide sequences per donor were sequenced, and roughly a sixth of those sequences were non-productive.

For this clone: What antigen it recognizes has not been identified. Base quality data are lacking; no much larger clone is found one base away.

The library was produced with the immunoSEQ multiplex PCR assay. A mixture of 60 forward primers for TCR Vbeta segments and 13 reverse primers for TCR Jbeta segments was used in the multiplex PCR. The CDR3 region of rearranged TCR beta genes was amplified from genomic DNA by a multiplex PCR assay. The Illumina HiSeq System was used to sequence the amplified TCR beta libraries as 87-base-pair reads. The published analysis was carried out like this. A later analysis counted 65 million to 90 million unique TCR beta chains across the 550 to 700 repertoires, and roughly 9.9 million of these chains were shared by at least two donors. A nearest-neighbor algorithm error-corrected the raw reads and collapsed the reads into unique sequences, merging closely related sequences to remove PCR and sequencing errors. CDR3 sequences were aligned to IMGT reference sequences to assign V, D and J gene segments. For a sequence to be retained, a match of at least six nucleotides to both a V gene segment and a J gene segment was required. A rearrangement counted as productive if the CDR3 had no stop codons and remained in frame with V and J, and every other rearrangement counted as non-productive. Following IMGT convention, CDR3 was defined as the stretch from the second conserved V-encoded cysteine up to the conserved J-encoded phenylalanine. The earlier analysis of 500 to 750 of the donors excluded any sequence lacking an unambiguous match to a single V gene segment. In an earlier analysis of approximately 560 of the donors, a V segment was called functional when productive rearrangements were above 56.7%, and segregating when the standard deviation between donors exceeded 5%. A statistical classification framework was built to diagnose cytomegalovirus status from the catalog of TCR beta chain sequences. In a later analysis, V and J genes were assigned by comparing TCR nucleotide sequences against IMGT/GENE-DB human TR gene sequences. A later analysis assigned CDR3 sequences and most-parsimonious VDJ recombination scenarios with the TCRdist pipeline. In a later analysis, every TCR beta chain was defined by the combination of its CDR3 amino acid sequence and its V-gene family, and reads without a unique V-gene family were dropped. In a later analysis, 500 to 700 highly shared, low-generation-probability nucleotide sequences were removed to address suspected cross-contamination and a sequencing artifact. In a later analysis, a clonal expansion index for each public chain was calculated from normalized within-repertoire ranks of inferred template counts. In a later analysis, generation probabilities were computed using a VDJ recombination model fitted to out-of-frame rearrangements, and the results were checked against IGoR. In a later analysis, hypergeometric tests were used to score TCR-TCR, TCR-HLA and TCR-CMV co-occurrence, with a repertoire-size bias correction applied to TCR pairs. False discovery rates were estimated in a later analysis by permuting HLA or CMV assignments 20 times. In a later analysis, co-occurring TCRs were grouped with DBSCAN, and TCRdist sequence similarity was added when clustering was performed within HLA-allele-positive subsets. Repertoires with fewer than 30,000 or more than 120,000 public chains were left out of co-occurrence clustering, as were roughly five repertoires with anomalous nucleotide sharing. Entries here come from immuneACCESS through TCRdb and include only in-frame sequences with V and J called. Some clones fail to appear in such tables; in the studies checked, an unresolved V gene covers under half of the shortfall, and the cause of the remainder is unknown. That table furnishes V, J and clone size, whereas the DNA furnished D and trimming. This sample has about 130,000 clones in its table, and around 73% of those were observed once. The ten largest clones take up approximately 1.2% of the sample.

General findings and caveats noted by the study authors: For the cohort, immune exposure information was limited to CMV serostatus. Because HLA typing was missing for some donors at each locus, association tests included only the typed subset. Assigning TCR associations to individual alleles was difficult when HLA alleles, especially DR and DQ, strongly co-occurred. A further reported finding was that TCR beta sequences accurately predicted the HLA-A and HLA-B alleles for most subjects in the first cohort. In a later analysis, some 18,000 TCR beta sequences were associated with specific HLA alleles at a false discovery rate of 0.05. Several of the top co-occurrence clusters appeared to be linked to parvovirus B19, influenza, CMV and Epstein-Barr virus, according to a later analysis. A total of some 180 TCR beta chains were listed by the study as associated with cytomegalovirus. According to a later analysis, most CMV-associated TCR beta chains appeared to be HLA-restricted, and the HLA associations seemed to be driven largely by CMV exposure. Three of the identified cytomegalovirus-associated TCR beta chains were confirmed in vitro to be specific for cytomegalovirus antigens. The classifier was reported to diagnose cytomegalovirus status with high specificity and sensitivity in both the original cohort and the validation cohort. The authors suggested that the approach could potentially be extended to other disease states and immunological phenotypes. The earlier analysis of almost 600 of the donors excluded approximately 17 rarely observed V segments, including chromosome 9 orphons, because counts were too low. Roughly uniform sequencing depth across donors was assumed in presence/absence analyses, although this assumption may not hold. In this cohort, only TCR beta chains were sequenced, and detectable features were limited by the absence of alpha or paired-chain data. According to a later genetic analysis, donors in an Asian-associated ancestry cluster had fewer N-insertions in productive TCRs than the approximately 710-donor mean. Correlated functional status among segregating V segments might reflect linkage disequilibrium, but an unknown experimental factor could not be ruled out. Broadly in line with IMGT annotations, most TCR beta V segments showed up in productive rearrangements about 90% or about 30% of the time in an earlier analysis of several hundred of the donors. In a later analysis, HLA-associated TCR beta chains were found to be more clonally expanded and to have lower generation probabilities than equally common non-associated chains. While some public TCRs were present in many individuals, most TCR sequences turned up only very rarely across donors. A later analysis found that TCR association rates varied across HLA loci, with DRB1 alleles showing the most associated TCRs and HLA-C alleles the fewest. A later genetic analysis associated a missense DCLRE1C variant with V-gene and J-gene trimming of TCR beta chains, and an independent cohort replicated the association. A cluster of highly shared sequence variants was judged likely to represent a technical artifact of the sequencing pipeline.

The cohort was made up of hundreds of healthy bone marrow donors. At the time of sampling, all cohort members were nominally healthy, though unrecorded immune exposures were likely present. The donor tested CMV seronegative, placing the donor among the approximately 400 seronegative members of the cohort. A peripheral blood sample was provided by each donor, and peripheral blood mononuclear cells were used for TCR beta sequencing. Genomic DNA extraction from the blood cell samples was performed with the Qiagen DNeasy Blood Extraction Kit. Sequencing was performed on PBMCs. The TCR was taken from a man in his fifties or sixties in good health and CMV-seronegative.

The nucleotide sequence reads as follows: TGTGCCAGCTGGGGGACTGGTTCCTACGAGCAGTACTTC. It encodes CASWGTGSYEQYF. This chain joins TRBV28 to TRBJ2-7, with a tentative D gene TRBD2 over 6 matching bases. Based on the germline V gene, the CDR1 and CDR2 sequences are MDHEN and SYDVKM. Its CDR3 holds 13 amino acids, cysteine through phenylalanine. Kept here is only the CDR3 DNA, which spans 39 bases and is read in frame from base 1. Cut back by 8 bases and 1 base, the V and J ends lie 12 bases apart.